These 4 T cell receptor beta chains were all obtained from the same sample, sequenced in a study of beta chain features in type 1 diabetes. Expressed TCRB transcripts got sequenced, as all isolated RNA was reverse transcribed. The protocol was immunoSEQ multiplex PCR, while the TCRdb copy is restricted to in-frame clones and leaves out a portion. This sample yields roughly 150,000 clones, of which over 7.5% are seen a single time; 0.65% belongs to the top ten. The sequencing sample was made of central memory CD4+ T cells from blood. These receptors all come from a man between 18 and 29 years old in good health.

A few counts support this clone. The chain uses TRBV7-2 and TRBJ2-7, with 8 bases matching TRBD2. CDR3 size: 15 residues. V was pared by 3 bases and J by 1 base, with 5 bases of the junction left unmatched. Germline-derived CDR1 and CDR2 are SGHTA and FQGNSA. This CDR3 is CASSFSGSGSYEQYF. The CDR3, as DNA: TGTGCCAGCAGCTTCAGCGGGAGTGGGTCCTACGAGCAGTACTTC.

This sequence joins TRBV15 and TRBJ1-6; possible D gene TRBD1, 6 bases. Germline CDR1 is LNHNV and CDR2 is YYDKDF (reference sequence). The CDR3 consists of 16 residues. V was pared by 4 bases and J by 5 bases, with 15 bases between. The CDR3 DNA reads TGTGCCACCAGCACCTTGGACAGTCGCAATAATTCACCCCTCCACTTT. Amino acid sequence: CATSTLDSRNNSPLHF.

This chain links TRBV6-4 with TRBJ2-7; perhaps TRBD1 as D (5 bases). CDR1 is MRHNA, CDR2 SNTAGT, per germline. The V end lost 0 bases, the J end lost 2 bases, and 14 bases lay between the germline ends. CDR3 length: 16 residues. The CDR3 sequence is CASSDSSGFPPYEQYF. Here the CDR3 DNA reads TGTGCCAGCAGTGACTCGTCAGGGTTCCCTCCCTACGAGCAGTACTTC.

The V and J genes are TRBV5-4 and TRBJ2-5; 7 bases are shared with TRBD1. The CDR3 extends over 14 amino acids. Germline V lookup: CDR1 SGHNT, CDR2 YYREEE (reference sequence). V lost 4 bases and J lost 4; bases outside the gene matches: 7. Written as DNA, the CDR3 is TGTGCCAGCAGCCGACAGGGCGAGGGAGAGACCCAGTACTTC. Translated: CASSRQGEGETQYF.